The T cell receptor (beta chain) under discussion was sequenced for a study of cytomegalovirus exposure and HLA in healthy donors. General study findings and limits: Later analysis demonstrated an association between a missense DCLRE1C variant and TCR beta V- and J-gene trimming. Further analysis was carried out later, and it showed several of the most significant clusters appearing linked to common viral pathogens. Analyzed later, most CMV-associated TCR beta chains appeared HLA-restricted. Per a later analysis, HLA-associated TCR beta chains showed more clonal expansion than other, equally common TCR beta chains.

This clone was found once. Its antigen is as yet unknown. Trimming shortened V by 3 bases and J by 4 bases, and 13 bases separated the two germline ends. Germline-derived CDR1 and CDR2 are KGHSH and LQKENI. This CDR3 is built from 15 residues. Use of 60 Vbeta and 13 Jbeta primers characterized the PCR. The table came from immunoSEQ multiplex PCR; TCRdb's copy has only in-frame clones and leaves some out. This repertoire shows 150,000 to 200,000 clones, roughly 81% found once; its top ten account for roughly 4.5%. Sequenced input: PBMCs. The rearrangement uses TRBV18 and TRBJ1-5, with TRBD1 as a possible D gene (6 bases). The clonotype was recovered from a woman younger than 30 in good health and CMV-seropositive. CDR3 sequence (DNA): TGTGCCAGCTCACCTGAGGCAGGGGCAAATCAGCCCCAGCATTTT. Residues: CASSPEAGANQPQHF.